This T cell receptor (beta chain) comes out of a study of T cell responses to AZD1222 COVID-19 vaccine. As regards this clone: The antigen is undetermined.

Study-level results: AZD1222 recipients seropositive at baseline numbered only five to seven.

Clones were read by immunoSEQ multiplex PCR, and TCRdb kept only the in-frame ones, dropping some. Of fewer than 150,000 clones detected, about nine tenths appear once; the ten largest clones hold about 1.5%. This specimen consisted of peripheral blood, obtained on day 0 of AZD1222 vaccination. The source is an adult in good health.

The CDR3 DNA is TGTGCCAGCAGTGAGGGGGCAAAGGGGCAAGGCTACACCTTC. Translating gives CASSEGAKGQGYTF. This chain links TRBV2 with TRBJ1-2; weak D call: TRBD1 (6 bases). The CDR3 extends over 14 amino acids. V was pared by 3 bases and J by 8 bases, with 16 bases between. Per the germline V gene, CDR1 is SNHLY and CDR2 is FYNNEI.